This TCR beta chain originates from a study of blood T cell repertoires in COVID-19. Study at large: Collection of acute and convalescent COVID-19 samples took place in the United States, Italy and Spain.

Original processing notes: Amplification with reference gene primers provided the estimates of nucleated cell counts. The repertoire was sequenced with immunoSEQ multiplex PCR; TCRdb's copy has only in-frame clones and lacks some. V and J calls plus clone size are reproduced from that table; the DNA served to infer D and trimming. The table records fewer than 250,000 clones, roughly four fifths of them present only once. CDR3 size: 15 residues. Germline V gene lookup returns CDR1 SGDLS and CDR2 YYNGEE. V trimming: 0 bases; J trimming: 13 bases; junction bases outside the gene matches: 6. V gene TRBV9 combines with J gene TRBJ2-1; 14 positions agree with TRBD2. This sequence was found in a woman in her thirties or forties with acute or convalescent COVID-19. Sequencing was done on a sample of peripheral blood. The CDR3 reads CASSVVGLAGALQFF. The CDR3 DNA is TGTGCCAGCAGCGTAGTGGGACTAGCGGGGGCCCTACAGTTCTTC.